This T cell receptor beta chain was found in a study of T cells in Graves' hyperthyroidism and ophthalmopathy. Whole-study findings and limits: Appearing also in blood were most of the thyroid clonotypes expanded above 0.001.

Amplification targeted TCR beta CDR3 regions from RNA transcripts. First-round RT-PCR of the TCR CDR3 relied on the HTBI primer set. Each CDR3 protein gets one entry after TCRdb re-called the multiplex PCR reads with MiXCR. Altogether about 270,000 distinct CDR3 sequences are present, about 25% being singletons, with the ten largest covering approximately 30%. V shed 5 bases and J 5 bases; nucleotides not matched to a gene: 10. Germline assignment: CDR1 SGHRS and CDR2 YFSETQ. The CDR3 contains 14 residues. Diagnosing involved the use of clinical symptoms, serum thyroxine and TRAb, thyroid ultrasound and orbital computed tomography. This clonotype was seen ten or more times. Its matching antigen is unknown.

This TCR came from a man aged 35-49 years with Graves' hyperthyroidism that later progressed to Graves' ophthalmopathy. Sequences were obtained from blood. The chain employs TRBV5-1 and TRBJ2-7, with 7 bases that match TRBD1. CDR3 sequence: CASSSDRVLHEQYF. CDR3 coding DNA: TGCGCCAGCAGTTCTGACAGGGTACTGCACGAGCAGTACTTC.